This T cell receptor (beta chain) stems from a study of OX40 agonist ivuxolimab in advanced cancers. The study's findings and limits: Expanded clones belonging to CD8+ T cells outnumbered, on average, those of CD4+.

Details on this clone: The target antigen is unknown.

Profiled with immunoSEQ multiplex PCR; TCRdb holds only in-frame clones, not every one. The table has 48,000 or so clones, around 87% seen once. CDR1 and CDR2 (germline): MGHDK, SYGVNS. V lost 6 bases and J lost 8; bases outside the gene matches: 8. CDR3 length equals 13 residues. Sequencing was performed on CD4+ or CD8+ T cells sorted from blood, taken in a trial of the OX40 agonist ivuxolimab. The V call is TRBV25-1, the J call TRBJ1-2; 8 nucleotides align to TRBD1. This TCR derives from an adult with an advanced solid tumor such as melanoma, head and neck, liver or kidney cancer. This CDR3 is CASSPETGDGYTF. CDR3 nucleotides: TGTGCCAGCAGCCCAGAGACAGGGGACGGCTACACCTTC.